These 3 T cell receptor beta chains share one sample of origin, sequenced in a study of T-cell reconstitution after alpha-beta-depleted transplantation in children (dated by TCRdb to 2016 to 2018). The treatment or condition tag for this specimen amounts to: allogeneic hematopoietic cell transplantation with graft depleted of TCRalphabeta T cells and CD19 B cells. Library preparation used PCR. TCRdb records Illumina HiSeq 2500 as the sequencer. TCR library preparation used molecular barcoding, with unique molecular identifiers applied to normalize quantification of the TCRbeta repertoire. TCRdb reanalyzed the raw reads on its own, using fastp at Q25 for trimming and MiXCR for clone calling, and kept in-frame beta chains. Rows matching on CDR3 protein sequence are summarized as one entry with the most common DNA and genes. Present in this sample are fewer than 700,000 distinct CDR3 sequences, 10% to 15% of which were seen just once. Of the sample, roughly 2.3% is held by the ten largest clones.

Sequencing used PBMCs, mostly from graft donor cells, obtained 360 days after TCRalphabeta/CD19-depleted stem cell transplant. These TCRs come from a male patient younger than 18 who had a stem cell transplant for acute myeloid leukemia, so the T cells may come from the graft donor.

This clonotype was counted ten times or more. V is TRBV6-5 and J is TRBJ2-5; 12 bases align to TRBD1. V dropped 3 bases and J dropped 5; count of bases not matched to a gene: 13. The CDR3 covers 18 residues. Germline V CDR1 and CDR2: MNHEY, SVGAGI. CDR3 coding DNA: TGTGCCAGCAGTTATGTAGGGACAGGGGGCGGTGGAGGGGAGACCCAGTACTTC. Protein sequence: CASSYVGTGGGGGETQYF.

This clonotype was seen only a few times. This chain's CDR3 is CASNPGRGTDYGYTF. In DNA form, the CDR3 reads TGTGCCAGCAACCCTGGTCGGGGGACCGACTATGGCTACACCTTC. The chain carries TRBV12-3 or TRBV12-4 and TRBJ1-2; tentatively, D is TRBD1 (5 bases). CDR3 length equals 15 residues. V lost 7 bases to trimming and J lost 3 bases, with 18 bases between them.

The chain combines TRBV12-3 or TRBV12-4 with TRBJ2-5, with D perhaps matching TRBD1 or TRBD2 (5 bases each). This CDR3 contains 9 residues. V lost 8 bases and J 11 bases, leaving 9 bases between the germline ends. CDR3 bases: TGTGCCAGCGGGACCCCACAGTACTTC. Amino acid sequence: CASGTPQYF.